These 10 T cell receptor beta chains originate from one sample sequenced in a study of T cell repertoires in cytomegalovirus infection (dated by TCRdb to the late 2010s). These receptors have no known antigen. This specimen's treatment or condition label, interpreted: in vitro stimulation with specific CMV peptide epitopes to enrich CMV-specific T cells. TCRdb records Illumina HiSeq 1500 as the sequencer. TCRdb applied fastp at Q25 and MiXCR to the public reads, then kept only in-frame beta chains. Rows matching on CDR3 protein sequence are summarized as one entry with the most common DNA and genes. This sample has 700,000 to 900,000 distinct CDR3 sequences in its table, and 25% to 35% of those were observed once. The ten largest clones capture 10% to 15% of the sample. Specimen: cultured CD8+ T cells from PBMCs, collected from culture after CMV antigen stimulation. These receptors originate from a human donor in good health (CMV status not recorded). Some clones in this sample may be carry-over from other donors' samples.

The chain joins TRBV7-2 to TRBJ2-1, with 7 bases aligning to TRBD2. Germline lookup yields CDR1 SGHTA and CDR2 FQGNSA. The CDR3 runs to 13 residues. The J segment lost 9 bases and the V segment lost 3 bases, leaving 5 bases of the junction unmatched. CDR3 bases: TGTGCCAGCAGCTTTAGCGGGTCGGTTGAGCAGTTCTTC. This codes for CASSFSGSVEQFF.

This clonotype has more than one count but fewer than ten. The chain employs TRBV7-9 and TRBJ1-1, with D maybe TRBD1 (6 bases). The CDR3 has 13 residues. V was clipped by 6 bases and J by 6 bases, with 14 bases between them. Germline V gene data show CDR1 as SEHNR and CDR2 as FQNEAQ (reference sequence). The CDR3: CASRGGDRPEAFF. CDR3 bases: TGTGCCAGCAGAGGGGGGGACCGGCCTGAAGCTTTCTTT. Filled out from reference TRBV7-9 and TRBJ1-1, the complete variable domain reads DTGVSQNPRHKITKRGQNVTFRCDPISEHNRLYWYRQTLGQGPEFLTYFQNEAQLEKSRLLSDRFSAERPKGSFSTLEIQRTEQGDSAMYLCASRGGDRPEAFFGQGTRLTVV.

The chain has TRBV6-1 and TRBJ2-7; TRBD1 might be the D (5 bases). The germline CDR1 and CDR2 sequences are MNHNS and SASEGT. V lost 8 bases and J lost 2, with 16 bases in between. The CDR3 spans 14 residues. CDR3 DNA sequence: TGTGCCAGCTGGGGTACAGGAACCACCTACGAGCAGTACGTC. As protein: CASWGTGTTYEQYV.

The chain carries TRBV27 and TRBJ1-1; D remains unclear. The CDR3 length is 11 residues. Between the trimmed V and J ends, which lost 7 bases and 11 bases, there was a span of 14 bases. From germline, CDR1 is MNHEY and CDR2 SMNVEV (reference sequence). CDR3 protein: CASKTSIAAFF. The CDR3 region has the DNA TGTGCCAGCAAAACAAGCATCGCGGCTTTCTTT.

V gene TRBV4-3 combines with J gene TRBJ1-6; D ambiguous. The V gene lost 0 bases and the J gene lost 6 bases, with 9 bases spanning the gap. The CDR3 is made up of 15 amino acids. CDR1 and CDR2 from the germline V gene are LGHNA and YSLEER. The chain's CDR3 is CASSQDGGSNSPLHF. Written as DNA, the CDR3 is TGCGCCAGCAGCCAAGACGGAGGGTCTAATTCACCCCTCCACTTT.

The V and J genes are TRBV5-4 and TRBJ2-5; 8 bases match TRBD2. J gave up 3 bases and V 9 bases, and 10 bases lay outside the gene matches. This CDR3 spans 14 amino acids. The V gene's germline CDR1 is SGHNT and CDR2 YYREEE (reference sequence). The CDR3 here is CAIRRTAGEETQYF. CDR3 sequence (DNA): TGTGCCATAAGGCGAACAGCGGGGGAAGAGACCCAGTACTTC.

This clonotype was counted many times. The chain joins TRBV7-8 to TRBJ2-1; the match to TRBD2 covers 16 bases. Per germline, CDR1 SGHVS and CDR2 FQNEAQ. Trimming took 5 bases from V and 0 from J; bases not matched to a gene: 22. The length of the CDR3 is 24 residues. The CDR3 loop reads CASSALGTSGGEWLDRSSYNEQFF. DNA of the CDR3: TGTGCCAGCAGCGCTCTAGGGACTAGCGGGGGGGAATGGCTTGACCGCTCCTCCTACAATGAGCAGTTCTTC. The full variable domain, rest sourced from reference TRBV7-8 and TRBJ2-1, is GAGVSQSPRYKVAKRGQDVALRCDPISGHVSLFWYQQALGQGPEFLTYFQNEAQLDKSGLPSDRFFAERPEGSVSTLKIQRTQQEDSAVYLCASSALGTSGGEWLDRSSYNEQFFGPGTRLTVL.

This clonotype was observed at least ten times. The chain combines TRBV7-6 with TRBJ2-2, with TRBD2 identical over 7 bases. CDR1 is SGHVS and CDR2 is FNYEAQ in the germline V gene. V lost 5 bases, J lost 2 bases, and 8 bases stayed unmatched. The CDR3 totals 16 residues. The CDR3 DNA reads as TGTGCCAGCAGCGCTGGCCGGGGGGTCAACACCGGGGAGCTGTTTTTT. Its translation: CASSAGRGVNTGELFF.

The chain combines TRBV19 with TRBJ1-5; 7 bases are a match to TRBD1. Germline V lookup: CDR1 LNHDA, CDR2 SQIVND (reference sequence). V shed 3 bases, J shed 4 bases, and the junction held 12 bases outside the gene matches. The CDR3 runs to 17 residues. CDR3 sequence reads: CASSMIIGQELNQPQHF. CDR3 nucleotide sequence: TGTGCCAGTAGTATGATTATAGGACAGGAACTTAATCAGCCCCAGCATTTT.

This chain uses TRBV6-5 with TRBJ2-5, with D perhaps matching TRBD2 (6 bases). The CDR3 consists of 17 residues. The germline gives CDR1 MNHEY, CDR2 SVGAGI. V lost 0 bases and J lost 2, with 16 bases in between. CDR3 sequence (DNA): TGTGCCAGCAGTTACTCGACATCGGGGGATTTTCAAGAGACCCAGTACTTC. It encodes CASSYSTSGDFQETQYF.